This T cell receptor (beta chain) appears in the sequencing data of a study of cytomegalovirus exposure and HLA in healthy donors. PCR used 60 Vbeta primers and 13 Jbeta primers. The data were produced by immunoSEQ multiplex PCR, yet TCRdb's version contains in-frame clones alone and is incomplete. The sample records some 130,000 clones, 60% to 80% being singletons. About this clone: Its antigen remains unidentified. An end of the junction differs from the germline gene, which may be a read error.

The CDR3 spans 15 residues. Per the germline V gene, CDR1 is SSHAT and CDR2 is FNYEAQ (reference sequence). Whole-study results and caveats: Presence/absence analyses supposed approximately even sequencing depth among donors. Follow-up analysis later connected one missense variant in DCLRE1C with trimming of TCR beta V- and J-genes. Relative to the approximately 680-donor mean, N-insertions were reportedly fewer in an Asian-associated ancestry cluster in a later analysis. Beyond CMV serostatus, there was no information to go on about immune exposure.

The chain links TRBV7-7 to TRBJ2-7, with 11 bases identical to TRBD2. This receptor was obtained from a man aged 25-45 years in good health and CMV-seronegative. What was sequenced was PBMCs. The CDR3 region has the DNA TGTGCTAGCAGCTCCAGACTAGCGGGATTCTACGAGCAGTACTTC. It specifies CASSSRLAGFYEQYF.